The subject of this entry is one T cell receptor (beta chain). As yet, its antigen is unknown. Reverse transcription of extracted RNA yielded cDNA, which provided the sequencing template. TCRdb's table, derived via immunoSEQ multiplex PCR, lists solely in-frame clones and lacks some. The sample holds around 100,000 clones, less than 75% seen once. This sample is drawn from a study of CD8+ T cells in alopecia areata. Study-wide background: Tofacitinib administration persisted for 6 to 18 months, succeeded by 6 months off drug. Points from the study as a whole: A great number of expanded lesional clones endured in scalp and blood during tofacitinib.

Treatment described: oral pan-JAK inhibitor, 5-10 mg twice daily. Patients with alopecia areata provided lesional scalp punch biopsies as well as peripheral blood. V was cut by 1 base and J by 4 bases, with 5 bases left in between. The CDR3 is 13 residues long. Germline V gene sequence: CDR1 MGHDK, CDR2 SYGVNS. The rearrangement links TRBV25-1 to TRBJ2-1; no clear D. The sequence was obtained from a human donor with alopecia areata. Sequenced material: CD8+ T cells sorted from blood, taken at week 24, from a patient treated with tofacitinib. CDR3 DNA sequence: TGTGCCAGCAGTGAATTAGTTTACAATGAGCAGTTCTTC. The encoded protein is CASSELVYNEQFF.